The sample holds many counts of the clone carrying this TCR beta chain. Its antigen is undetermined. Methods described previously, with TCR primers listed, were used for bulk TCR libraries. TCRdb re-called the PCR reads with MiXCR, one entry per CDR3 protein. The sample yields fewer than 100,000 distinct CDR3 sequences, 20% to 25% seen once. Trimming cost V 5 bases and J 3 bases; bases outside gene matches: 7. In germline, CDR1 is SEHNR, CDR2 FQNEAQ (reference sequence). The CDR3 runs 16 residues. This sample was taken from a study of molecular identifiers for immune sequencing clone quantification. Study conclusions and caveats: Spiked Jurkat TCR RNA equivalent to one cell was reportedly detectable in approximately 980,000 naive cells. Because of identical TCR molecules sharing a barcode, sizes of highly expanded clones could be underestimated.

The gene calls are TRBV7-9 and TRBJ2-1; TRBD1 aligns across 10 bases. Sequenced material: naive CD8+ T cells from blood, with Jurkat cell RNA spiked in. Documented subset: FACS-sorted CD8+CD4-CCR7+CD45RA+ naive T cells. The TCR originated in a human donor in good health. Some libraries in this study had Jurkat cell RNA spiked in. Here the CDR3 reads CASSGRQGASYNEQFF. Written as DNA, the CDR3 is TGTGCCAGCAGCGGAAGACAGGGGGCCAGCTACAATGAGCAGTTCTTC.